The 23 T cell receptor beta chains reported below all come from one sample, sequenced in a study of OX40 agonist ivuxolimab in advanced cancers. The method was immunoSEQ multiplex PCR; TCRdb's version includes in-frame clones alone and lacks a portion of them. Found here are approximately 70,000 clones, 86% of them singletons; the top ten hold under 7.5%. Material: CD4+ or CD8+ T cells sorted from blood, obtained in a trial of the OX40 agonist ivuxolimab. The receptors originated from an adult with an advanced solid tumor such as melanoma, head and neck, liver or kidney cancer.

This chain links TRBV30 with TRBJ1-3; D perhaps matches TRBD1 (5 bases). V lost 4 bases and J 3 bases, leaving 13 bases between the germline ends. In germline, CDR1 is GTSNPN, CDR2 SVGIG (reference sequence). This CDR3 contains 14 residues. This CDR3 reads CAWKQGISGNTIYF. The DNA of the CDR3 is TGTGCCTGGAAGCAGGGTATCAGTGGAAACACCATATATTTT.

As DNA, the CDR3 is TGTGCCAGCAGCCAAGATCCCGGAGTCTATGGCTACACCTTC. It encodes CASSQDPGVYGYTF. This chain uses TRBV14 with TRBJ1-2; D is ambiguous. Germline values: CDR1 SGHDN, CDR2 FVKESK. The V and J ends lost 0 bases and 4 bases respectively, with 9 bases between them. The CDR3 length is 14 residues.

The CDR3: CASSQGARGAEQYF. DNA of the CDR3: TGTGCCAGCAGCCAGGGGGCCAGGGGCGCGGAGCAGTACTTC. The genes are TRBV7-2 and TRBJ2-7; 8 bases agree with TRBD1. The junction had 10 bases not matched to a gene; V was cut back by 5 bases and J by 7 bases. CDR1 is SGHTA, CDR2 FQGNSA, per germline. CDR3 length: 14 residues. Together with reference TRBV7-2 and TRBJ2-7, the CDR3 gives the full variable domain: GAGVSQSPSNKVTEKGKDVELRCDPISGHTALYWYRQSLGQGLEFLIYFQGNSAPDKSGLPSDRFSAERTGGSVSTLTIQRTQQEDSAVYLCASSQGARGAEQYFGPGTRLTVT.

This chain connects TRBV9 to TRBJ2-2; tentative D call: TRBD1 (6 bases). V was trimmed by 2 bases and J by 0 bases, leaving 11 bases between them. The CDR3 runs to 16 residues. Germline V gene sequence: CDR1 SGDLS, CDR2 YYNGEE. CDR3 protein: CASSVTGTPNTGELFF. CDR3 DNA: TGTGCCAGCAGCGTTACCGGGACACCGAACACCGGGGAGCTGTTTTTT.

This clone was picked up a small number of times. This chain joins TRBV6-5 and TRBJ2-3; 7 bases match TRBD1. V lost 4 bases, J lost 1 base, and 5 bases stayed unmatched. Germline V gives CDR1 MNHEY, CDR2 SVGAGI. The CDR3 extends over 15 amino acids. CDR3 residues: CASSSSGTGTDTQYF. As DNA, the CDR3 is TGTGCCAGCAGTTCCTCCGGGACAGGCACAGATACGCAGTATTTT.

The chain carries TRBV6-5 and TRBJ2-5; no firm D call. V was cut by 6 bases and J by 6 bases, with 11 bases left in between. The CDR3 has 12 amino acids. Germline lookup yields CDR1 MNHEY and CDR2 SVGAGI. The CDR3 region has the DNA TGTGCCAGCAGCCCCCTCGGACAGACCCAGTACTTC. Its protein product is CASSPLGQTQYF.

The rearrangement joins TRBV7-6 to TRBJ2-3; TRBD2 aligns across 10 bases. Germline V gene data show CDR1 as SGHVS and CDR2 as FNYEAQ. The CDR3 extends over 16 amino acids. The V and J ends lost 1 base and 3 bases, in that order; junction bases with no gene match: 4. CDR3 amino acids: CASSLGAGGPTDTQYF. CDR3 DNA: TGTGCCAGCAGCTTAGGAGCGGGGGGGCCGACAGATACGCAGTATTTT.

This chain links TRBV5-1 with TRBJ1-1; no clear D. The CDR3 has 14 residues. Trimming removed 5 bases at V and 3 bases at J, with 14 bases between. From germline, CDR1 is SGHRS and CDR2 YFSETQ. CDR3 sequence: CASRTRQLDTEAFF. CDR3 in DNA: TGCGCCAGCAGGACCCGGCAGTTAGACACTGAAGCTTTCTTT.

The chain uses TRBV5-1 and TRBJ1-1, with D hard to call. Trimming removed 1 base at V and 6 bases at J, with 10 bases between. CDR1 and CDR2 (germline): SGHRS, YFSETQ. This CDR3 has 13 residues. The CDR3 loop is CASSLWGSAEAFF. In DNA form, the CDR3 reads TGCGCCAGCAGCTTGTGGGGTTCGGCTGAAGCTTTCTTT.

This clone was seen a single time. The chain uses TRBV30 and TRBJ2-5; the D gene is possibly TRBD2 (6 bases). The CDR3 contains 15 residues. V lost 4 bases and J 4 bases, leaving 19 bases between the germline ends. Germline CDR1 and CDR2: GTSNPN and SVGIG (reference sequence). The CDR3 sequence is CAWTPMGEVRETQYF. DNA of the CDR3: TGTGCCTGGACCCCCATGGGGGAGGTTAGAGAGACCCAGTACTTC.

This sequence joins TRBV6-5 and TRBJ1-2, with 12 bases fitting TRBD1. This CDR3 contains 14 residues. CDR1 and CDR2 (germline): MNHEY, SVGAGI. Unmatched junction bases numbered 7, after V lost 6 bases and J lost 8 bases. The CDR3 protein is CASSRGQGARGYTF. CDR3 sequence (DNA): TGTGCCAGCAGCCGGGGACAGGGGGCGCGAGGCTACACCTTC.

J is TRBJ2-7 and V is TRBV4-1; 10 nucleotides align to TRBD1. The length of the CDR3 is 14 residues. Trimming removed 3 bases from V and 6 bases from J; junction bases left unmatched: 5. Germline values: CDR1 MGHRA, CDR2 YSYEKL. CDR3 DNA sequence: TGCGCCAGCAGCCAGCGGGACAGGGGAGGCGAGCAGTACTTC. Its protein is CASSQRDRGGEQYF.

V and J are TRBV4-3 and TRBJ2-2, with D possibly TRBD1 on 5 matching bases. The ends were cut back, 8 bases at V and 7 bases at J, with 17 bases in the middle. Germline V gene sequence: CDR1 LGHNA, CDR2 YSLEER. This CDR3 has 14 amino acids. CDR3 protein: CASRRWGENGELFF. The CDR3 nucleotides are TGCGCCAGCCGCAGGTGGGGCGAGAACGGGGAGCTGTTTTTT.

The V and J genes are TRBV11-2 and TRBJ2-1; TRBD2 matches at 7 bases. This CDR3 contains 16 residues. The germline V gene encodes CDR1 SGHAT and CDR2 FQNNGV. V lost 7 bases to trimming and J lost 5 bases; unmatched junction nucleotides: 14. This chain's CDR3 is CASTNGWSSGNNEQFF. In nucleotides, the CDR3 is TGTGCCAGCACTAATGGGTGGTCTAGCGGAAACAATGAGCAGTTCTTC. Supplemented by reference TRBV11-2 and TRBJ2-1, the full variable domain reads EAGVAQSPRYKIIEKRQSVAFWCNPISGHATLYWYQQILGQGPKLLIQFQNNGVVDDSQLPKDRFSAERLKGVDSTLKIQPAKLEDSAVYLCASTNGWSSGNNEQFFGPGTRLTVL.

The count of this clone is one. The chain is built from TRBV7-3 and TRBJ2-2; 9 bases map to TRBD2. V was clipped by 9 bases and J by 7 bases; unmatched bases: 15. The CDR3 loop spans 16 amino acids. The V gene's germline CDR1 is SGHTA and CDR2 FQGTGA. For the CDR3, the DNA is TGTGCCAGTAAACGGGGTAGCGGGAGTTCAGTCGGGGAGCTGTTTTTT. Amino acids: CASKRGSGSSVGELFF.

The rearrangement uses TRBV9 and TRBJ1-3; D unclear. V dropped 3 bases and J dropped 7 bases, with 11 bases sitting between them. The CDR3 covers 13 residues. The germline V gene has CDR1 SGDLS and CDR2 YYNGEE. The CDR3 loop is CASSALLRNTIYF. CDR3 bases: TGTGCCAGCAGCGCGCTCCTCAGGAACACCATATATTTT.

Written as DNA, the CDR3 is TGTGCCAGCAGCGTAAGCGGGAGGGCCTATTCTAGCGACAATGAGCAGTTCTTC. The encoded protein is CASSVSGRAYSSDNEQFF. V gene TRBV9 combines with J gene TRBJ2-1, with 10 bases that match TRBD2. V dropped 1 base and J dropped 5; count of bases not matched to a gene: 12. There are 18 residues in the CDR3. Looked up from germline, CDR1 is SGDLS and CDR2 is YYNGEE.

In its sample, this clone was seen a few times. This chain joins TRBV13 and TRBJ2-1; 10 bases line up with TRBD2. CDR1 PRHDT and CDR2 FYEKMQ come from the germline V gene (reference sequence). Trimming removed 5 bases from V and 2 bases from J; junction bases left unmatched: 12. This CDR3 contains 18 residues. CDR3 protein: CASSHAPNSGGAYNEQFF. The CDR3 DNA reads TGTGCCAGCAGCCACGCTCCCAACAGCGGGGGGGCCTACAATGAGCAGTTCTTC. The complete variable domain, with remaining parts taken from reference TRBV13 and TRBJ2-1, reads AAGVIQSPRHLIKEKRETATLKCYPIPRHDTVYWYQQGPGQDPQFLISFYEKMQSDKGSIPDRFSAQQFSDYHSELNMSSLELGDSALYFCASSHAPNSGGAYNEQFFGPGTRLTVL.

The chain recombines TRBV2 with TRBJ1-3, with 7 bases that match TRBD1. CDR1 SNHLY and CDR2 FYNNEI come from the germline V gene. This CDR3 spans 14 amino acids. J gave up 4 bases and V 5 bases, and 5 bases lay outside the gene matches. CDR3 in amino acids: CASSLGTAGNTIYF. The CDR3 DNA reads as TGTGCCAGCAGTTTGGGGACAGCCGGAAACACCATATATTTT.

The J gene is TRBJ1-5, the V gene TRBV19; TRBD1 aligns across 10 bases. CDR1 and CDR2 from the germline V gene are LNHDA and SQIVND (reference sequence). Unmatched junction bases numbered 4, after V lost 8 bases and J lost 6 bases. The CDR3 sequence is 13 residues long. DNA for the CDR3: TGTGCCAGTGGCGGGACAGGGGTTCAGCCCCAGCATTTT. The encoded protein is CASGGTGVQPQHF.

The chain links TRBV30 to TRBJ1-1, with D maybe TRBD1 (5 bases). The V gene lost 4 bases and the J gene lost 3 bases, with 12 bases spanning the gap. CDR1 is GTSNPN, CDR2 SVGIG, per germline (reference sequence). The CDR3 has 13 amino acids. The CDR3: CAWNLMGDTEAFF. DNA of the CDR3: TGTGCCTGGAACTTGATGGGGGACACTGAAGCTTTCTTT.

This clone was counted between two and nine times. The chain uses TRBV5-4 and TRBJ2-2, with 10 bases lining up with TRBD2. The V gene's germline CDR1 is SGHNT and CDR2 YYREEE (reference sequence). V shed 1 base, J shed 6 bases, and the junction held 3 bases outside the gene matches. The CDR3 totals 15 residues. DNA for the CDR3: TGTGCCAGCAGCTTGACTAGCGGGATTCCCGGGGAGCTGTTTTTT. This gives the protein CASSLTSGIPGELFF.

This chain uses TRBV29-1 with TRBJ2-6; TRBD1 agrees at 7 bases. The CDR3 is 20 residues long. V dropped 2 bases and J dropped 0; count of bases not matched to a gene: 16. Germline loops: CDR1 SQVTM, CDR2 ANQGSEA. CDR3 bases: TGCAGCGTTGAAACAGGGGCTCGGACAGGATTTTTCTCTGGGGCCAACGTCCTGACTTTC. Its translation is CSVETGARTGFFSGANVLTF.